The clone carrying this T cell receptor (beta chain) has more than one count but fewer than ten. What it recognizes is unknown. This specimen belongs to a study of cytomegalovirus exposure and HLA in healthy donors. This CDR3 is 12 amino acids long. CDR1 is SNHLY, CDR2 FYNNEI, per germline. The V end was cut by 6 bases, the J end by 3 bases, with 6 bases between. Study observations and caveats: Altogether, 150 to 200 TCR beta chains were recorded as cytomegalovirus-associated.

The PCR employed 60 Vbeta primers together with 13 Jbeta primers. The protocol was immunoSEQ multiplex PCR, while the TCRdb copy is restricted to in-frame clones and leaves out a portion. The table lists some 65,000 clones, just under 70% of them singletons, with 10% to 11% in the top ten. The clonotype comes from a woman younger than 45 in good health and CMV-seronegative. The rearrangement joins TRBV2 to TRBJ1-5, with D possibly being TRBD1 (5 bases). The specimen sequenced was PBMCs. The chain's CDR3 is CASRDTNQPQHF. CDR3 in DNA: TGTGCCAGCAGGGACACCAATCAGCCCCAGCATTTT.